This T cell receptor beta chain stems from a study of blood T cell repertoires in COVID-19 (dated by TCRdb to 2018 to 2020). In the study overall: The collaborator samples originated in the United States, Italy and Spain and spanned the acute and convalescent phases of COVID-19. A de-identified subject ID, COVID-19 status, age in years and sex were almost always included in the sample metadata. Samples came from the ongoing ImmuneRACE study (first 160 participants) plus 1,254 subjects from 6 global collaborators. Subjects who had been exposed to COVID-19, were actively infected with it, or had recovered from it provided the deeply sampled blood TCRbeta repertoires that made up the dataset. Where available, HLA class I and class II types were obtained from metadata supplied by the sample provider rather than from assay-based typing. The material from the prospective study consisted of cDNA or gDNA derived from T cells, B-cell-depleted T cells, or PBMCs. A freely available public database, intended as a resource for researchers studying the immune response to SARS-CoV-2, is where the repertoires were released.

General conclusions and limits of the study: How much clinical and demographic metadata was included differed by source and by participant, and the metadata was provided uncurated.

In the prospective study, participants were about 18 to 89 years old, resided in 24 geographic areas of the United States, and were enrolled through a virtual design. To assign participants to cohorts, the prospective study relied on clinical history that participants themselves reported in a screening survey and a study questionnaire. For ImmuneRACE Cohort 3, a participant was defined as recovered based on two consecutive negative NP/OP PCR tests, clearance by a healthcare professional, or resolution of symptoms. Mobile phlebotomists in the prospective study collected whole blood, serum and a nasopharyngeal or oropharyngeal swab from every participant. Over a 2-month period, participants in the prospective study had the option of providing additional blood draws and questionnaires. Before DNA extraction, blood samples from the prospective study were shipped at room temperature or frozen. TCRbeta CDR3 regions were amplified from genomic DNA using the immunoSEQ Assay, a bias-controlled multiplex PCR. Per the source publication's procedure: The number of nucleated cells in each sample was estimated by amplification of reference gene primers within the assay. To quantify the absolute abundance of each unique TCRbeta CDR3 rearrangement, sequence reads were collapsed and filtered. Productive Simpson clonality was computed per sample as the square root of Simpson's diversity index over productive rearrangements. The clones in this table, taken by TCRdb from immuneACCESS, are in-frame only. Not every clone is retained; where verified, under half of the shortfall comes from an unresolved V gene, and the cause of the rest is unknown. V and J calls and clone size come straight from that table; D and trimming were deduced from the DNA. The sample table lists around 330,000 clones, roughly 87% of them with a count of one. The top ten constitute 8.5% to 10% of the sample.

On this clone: The target of this receptor is not known. It has no much larger one-base neighbor in the sample; base qualities were not kept.

V is shortened by 0 bases, J by 9 bases, and the region joining them spans 12 bases. The germline V gene provides CDR1 LGHNA and CDR2 YNFKEQ. The CDR3 has 14 amino acids, counting the end cysteine and phenylalanine. Only the CDR3 part of the read is kept: 42 bases, read in frame from the first base. The sequence is built from TRBV4-2 and TRBJ2-4; the D gene remains uncertain. Sequencing was carried out using PBMCs or T cells enriched from blood (not recorded which). This TCR was recovered from a woman under 30 who had recovered from COVID-19. The nucleotides read TGTGCCAGCAGCCAAGATCCCTACCCCCGCATTCAGTACTTC. Its coded protein is CASSQDPYPRIQYF.